These T cell receptor beta chains were read from a single sample in a study of T-cell memory formation after mild COVID-19. From the 5' RACE reads, TCRdb called clonotypes with MiXCR, one entry per CDR3 protein. The repertoire holds over 350,000 distinct CDR3 sequences, with approximately 15% as singletons. Input material: PBMCs or a T cell subset sorted from them (not recorded which). These receptors originate from a young man who had mild COVID-19 (a few samples of this study predate the infection). Cell type and time point are not known. Both conserved end residues are part of each CDR3. D genes are given only for firm matches. Clone size appears in some rows only: once, few, many, or a class for an expanded clone.

cdr3_length j_call v_call clone_size d_call cdr3_nt cdr3_aa
13 TRBJ2-1 TRBV7-9 NA NA TGTGCCAGCAGCCAAGAGGGCCAGAATGAGCAGTTCTTC CASSQEGQNEQFF
14 TRBJ2-1 TRBV6-5 NA TRBD1 TGTGCCAGCACCCGACAGGGGGTACTCCATGAGCAGTTCTTC CASTRQGVLHEQFF
16 TRBJ2-2 TRBV6-5 many TRBD1 TGTGCCAGCAGACAACAGGGGGCCCTGAACACCGGGGAGCTGTTTTTT CASRQQGALNTGELFF
15 TRBJ1-5 TRBV7-2 few NA TGTGCCAGCAGCTTAGGAGGCAGCCTCAATCAGCCCCAGCATTTT CASSLGGSLNQPQHF
13 TRBJ2-7 TRBV6-5 few TRBD1 TGTGCCAGCAGACTCGACAGGGGCTACGAGCAGTACTTC CASRLDRGYEQYF
15 TRBJ2-1 TRBV7-9 NA TRBD2 TGTGCCAGCAGCGCGGGACTACGAATCAACAATGAGCAGTTCTTC CASSAGLRINNEQFF
15 TRBJ1-2 TRBV7-2 NA TRBD1 TGTGCCAGCAGCCCTGCCGTTGGGACAGGGAAAGGCTACACCTTC CASSPAVGTGKGYTF
15 TRBJ1-3 TRBV10-3 few NA TGTGCCATCAGTGTGGGAAGGGACTCTGGAAACACCATATATTTT CAISVGRDSGNTIYF
15 TRBJ1-4 TRBV12-3/TRBV12-4 many TRBD1 TGTGCCAGCAGCCCGAGGACAGGGGTACGAGAAAAACTGTTTTTT CASSPRTGVREKLFF
14 TRBJ1-2 TRBV3-1 NA NA TGTGCCAGCAGCCAAGTCGATTCGGGGTATGGCTACACCTTC CASSQVDSGYGYTF
17 TRBJ1-5 TRBV5-1 NA NA TGCGCCAGCAGCTTGGCGTGGCCCAGGGGCGGAGATCAGCCCCAGCATTTT CASSLAWPRGGDQPQHF
15 TRBJ2-3 TRBV9 few TRBD2 TGTGCCAGCAGCGTAGGGGGCGGGGGGACAGATACGCAGTATTTT CASSVGGGGTDTQYF
11 TRBJ2-7 TRBV7-2 NA NA TGTGCCAGCACTCTGGGGTACGAGCAGTACTTC CASTLGYEQYF
15 TRBJ2-2 TRBV3-1 NA TRBD1 TGTGCCAGCAGCCCGCTGGACAGGGCGTCCGGGGAGCTGTTTTTT CASSPLDRASGELFF
14 TRBJ1-3 TRBV20-1 NA NA TGCAGTGCTAGCTGGGGGGGAGCTGGAAACACCATATATTTT CSASWGGAGNTIYF
15 TRBJ2-2 TRBV6-5 NA TRBD2 TGTGCCAACTGGGCTAGCGGGGGTAACACCGGGGAGCTGTTTTTT CANWASGGNTGELFF
14 TRBJ1-1 TRBV20-1 few NA TGCAGTGCTAGTACAGGGATGGGAGACACTGAAGCTTTCTTT CSASTGMGDTEAFF
14 TRBJ2-1 TRBV7-2 few NA TGTGCCAGCAGCTCGTTAAGGACCTACAATGAGCAGTTCTTC CASSSLRTYNEQFF
15 TRBJ2-1 TRBV7-2 few TRBD2 TGTGCCAGCAGCTTAATGTGGCGGGGGGCTAGGGAGCAGTTCTTC CASSLMWRGAREQFF
15 TRBJ2-1 TRBV25-1 NA TRBD1 TGTGCCAGCAGTCCCCAACAGGGGGTACGGGATGAGCAGTTCTTC CASSPQQGVRDEQFF
14 TRBJ1-2 TRBV5-1 few TRBD1 TGCGCCAGCAGCCTAGGACAGGGTGATCGTGGCTACACCTTC CASSLGQGDRGYTF
14 TRBJ1-2 TRBV20-1 few TRBD1 TGCAGTGCTCCCCGACACAGGGGAGGGGATGGCTACACCTTC CSAPRHRGGDGYTF
15 TRBJ2-3 TRBV12-3/TRBV12-4 few NA TGTGCCAGCAGTAATGAGTGGGGCTCATTAGATACGCAGTATTTT CASSNEWGSLDTQYF
14 TRBJ2-7 TRBV5-4 few TRBD2 TGTGCCAGCAGCTCTGGACTAGCGAGATACGAGCAGTACTTC CASSSGLARYEQYF
12 TRBJ2-5 TRBV7-9 NA TRBD1 TGTGCCAGCAGCTTAGGACAGGGTACAGGAGTCTTC CASSLGQGTGVF
11 TRBJ1-2 TRBV12-3/TRBV12-4 few NA TGTGCCAGCAGTGGGGGTGGGGGCTACACCTTC CASSGGGGYTF
21 TRBJ2-4 TRBV2 NA TRBD1 TGTGCCAGCAGGGCGTTCATGGGCCTCGAGGACAGGGAAAAAGCCAAAAACATTCAGTACTTC CASRAFMGLEDREKAKNIQYF
11 TRBJ2-5 TRBV7-9 many NA TGTGCCAGCAGCCTAGACGGGCCCCGGTACTTC CASSLDGPRYF
12 TRBJ2-5 TRBV5-1 many NA TGCGCCAGCAGCTTGGAAGCGAAGACCCAGTACTTC CASSLEAKTQYF
16 TRBJ2-5 TRBV27 NA TRBD2 TGTGCCAGCAGTTTTGGGAGTAGCGGGGGGAGAGAGACCCAGTACTTC CASSFGSSGGRETQYF
15 TRBJ2-1 TRBV7-3 few NA TGTGCCAGCAGCTTAGGGGGAGGGACAGTTAATGAGCAGTTCTTC CASSLGGGTVNEQFF
15 TRBJ2-2 TRBV7-2 many TRBD1 TGTGCCAGCAGGGAACAGGGGACGGGCACCGGGGAGCTGTTTTTT CASREQGTGTGELFF
13 TRBJ2-2 TRBV6-2/TRBV6-3 few NA TGTGCCAGCAGTTACGGGGGCGGCGGGGAGCTGTTTTTT CASSYGGGGELFF
16 TRBJ2-7 TRBV5-4 many TRBD1 TGTGCCAGCAGCTTGGATCCCCCGGGGACAGTCTACGAGCAGTACTTC CASSLDPPGTVYEQYF
16 TRBJ2-2 TRBV7-9 few TRBD1 TGTGCCAGCCGCCCGAATGACAGGGTCGGGACCGGGGAGCTGTTTTTT CASRPNDRVGTGELFF
15 TRBJ2-7 TRBV4-3 few NA TGCGCCAGCAGCCAAGAGGTGGGCGGTGCCTACGAGCAGTACTTC CASSQEVGGAYEQYF
15 TRBJ1-1 TRBV9 few NA TGTGCCAGCAGCAAAACCAGGGGACGCTTCACTGAAGCTTTCTTT CASSKTRGRFTEAFF
13 TRBJ2-5 TRBV24-1 few NA TGTGCCACAGAGCGAGGGGTGGGAGAGACCCAGTACTTC CATERGVGETQYF
16 TRBJ2-5 TRBV6-5 NA NA TGTGCCAGCACCCCCATCTCAAGCGGGCTTCAAGAGACCCAGTACTTC CASTPISSGLQETQYF
15 TRBJ2-1 TRBV6-5 NA NA TGTGCCAGCAGTTATTCGGGGGCTGGGGATAATGAGCAGTTCTTC CASSYSGAGDNEQFF
14 TRBJ1-1 TRBV6-2/TRBV6-3 few NA TGTGCCAGCAGTGCCTACAGGAGAAGCACTGAAGCTTTCTTT CASSAYRRSTEAFF
12 TRBJ2-7 TRBV11-2 NA NA TGTGCCAGCAGCTTCCAGGGCCACGAGCAGTACTTC CASSFQGHEQYF
14 TRBJ2-5 TRBV7-9 few NA TGTGCCAGCACCGAGGACCTGAGTCAAGAGACCCAGTACTTC CASTEDLSQETQYF
18 TRBJ2-1 TRBV4-3 NA NA TGCGCCAGCAGCCAAGGATCCTCGGTAGCGGTCGGTTCAGGGGAGCAGTTCTTC CASSQGSSVAVGSGEQFF